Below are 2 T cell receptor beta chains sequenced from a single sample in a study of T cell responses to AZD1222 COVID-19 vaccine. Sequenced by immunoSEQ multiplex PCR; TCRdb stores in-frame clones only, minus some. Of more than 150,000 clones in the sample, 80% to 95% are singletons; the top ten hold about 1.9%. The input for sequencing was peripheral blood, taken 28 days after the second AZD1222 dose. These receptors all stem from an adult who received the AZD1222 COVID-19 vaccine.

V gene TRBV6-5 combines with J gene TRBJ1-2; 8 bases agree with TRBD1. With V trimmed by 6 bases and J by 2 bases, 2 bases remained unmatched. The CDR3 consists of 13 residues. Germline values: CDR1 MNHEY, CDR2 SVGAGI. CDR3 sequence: CASRGQENYGYTF. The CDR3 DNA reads TGTGCCAGCAGGGGACAGGAAAACTATGGCTACACCTTC.

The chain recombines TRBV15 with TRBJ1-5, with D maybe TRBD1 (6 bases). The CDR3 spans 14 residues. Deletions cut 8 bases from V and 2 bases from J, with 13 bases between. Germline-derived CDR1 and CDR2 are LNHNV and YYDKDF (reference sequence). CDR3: CATQGTTGNQPQHF. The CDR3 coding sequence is TGTGCCACCCAGGGGACAACGGGCAATCAGCCCCAGCATTTT.